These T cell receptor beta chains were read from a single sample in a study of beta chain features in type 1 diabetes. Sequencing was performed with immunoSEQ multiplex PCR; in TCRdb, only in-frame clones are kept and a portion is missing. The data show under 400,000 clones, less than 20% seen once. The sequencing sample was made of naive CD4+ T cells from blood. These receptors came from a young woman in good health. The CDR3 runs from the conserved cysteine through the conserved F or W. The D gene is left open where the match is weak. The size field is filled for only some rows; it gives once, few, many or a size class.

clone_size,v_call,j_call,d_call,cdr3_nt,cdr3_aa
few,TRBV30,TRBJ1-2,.,TGTGCCTGGGACAACCGGCGGGAATATGGCTACACCTTC,CAWDNRREYGYTF
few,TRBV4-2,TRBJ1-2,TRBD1,TGTGCCAGCAGCCAACATGGACAGGGCTATGGCTACACCTTC,CASSQHGQGYGYTF
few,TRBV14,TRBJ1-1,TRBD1,TGTGCCAGCAGCCAAGATCTACGACAGGGGGCGAACACTGAAGCTTTCTTT,CASSQDLRQGANTEAFF
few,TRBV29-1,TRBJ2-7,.,TGCAGCGTTGAGAGAAGCGAGAAGGAGGAGCAGTACTTC,CSVERSEKEEQYF
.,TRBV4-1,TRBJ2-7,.,TGCGCCAGCAGCCAACTACCCAACTCCTACGAGCAGTACTTC,CASSQLPNSYEQYF
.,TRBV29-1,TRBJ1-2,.,TGCAGCGTGACGCCAGGTCGGTCTGGCTACACCTTC,CSVTPGRSGYTF
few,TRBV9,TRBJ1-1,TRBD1,TGTGCCAGCAGCCCGGGACAGGTGAACACTGAAGCTTTCTTT,CASSPGQVNTEAFF
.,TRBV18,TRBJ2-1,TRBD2,TGTGCCAGCTCAGGACTAGCGGGAGGGCCAATGAATGAGCAGTTCTTC,CASSGLAGGPMNEQFF
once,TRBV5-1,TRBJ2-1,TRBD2,TGCGCCAGCAGCTCACCGGGACTAGCGGGAGTGAATGAGCAGTTCTTC,CASSSPGLAGVNEQFF
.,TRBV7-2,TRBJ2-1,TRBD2,TGTGCCAGCAGCTTCCCCGGAGGGCGGGGGAGGAATGAGCAGTTCTTC,CASSFPGGRGRNEQFF
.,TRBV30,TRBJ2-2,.,TGTGCCTGGAAGACTGGCGGGGAGCTGTTTTTT,CAWKTGGELFF
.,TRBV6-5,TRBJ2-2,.,TGTGCCAGCAGTCCCAGGGTTAGCGGGGAGCTGTTTTTT,CASSPRVSGELFF
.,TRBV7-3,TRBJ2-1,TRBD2,TGTGCCAGCAGCTTGGAACTAGCGGGGGTAAATGAGCAGTTCTTC,CASSLELAGVNEQFF
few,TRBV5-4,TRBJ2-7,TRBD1,TGTGCCAGTGCAGTAGCAGGGGGCAAAAGGGAGCAGTACTTC,CASAVAGGKREQYF
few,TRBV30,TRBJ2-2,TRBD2,TGTGCCGAGCGGGAGGGCCTAGGCGGGGAGCTGTTTTTT,CAEREGLGGELFF
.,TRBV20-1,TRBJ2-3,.,TGCAGTGCTAGTTTCATGGATACGCAGTATTTT,CSASFMDTQYF
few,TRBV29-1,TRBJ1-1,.,TGCAGCGTTGAAGAAACAGGGCCTGAAGCTTTCTTT,CSVEETGPEAFF
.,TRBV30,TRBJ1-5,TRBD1,TGTGCCTGGAGTGCGGGACAGGGAGGACAGCCCCAGCATTTT,CAWSAGQGGQPQHF
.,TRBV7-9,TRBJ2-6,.,TGTGCCAGCAGCTCAGGGGGAGGTGGGGCCAACGTCCTGACTTTC,CASSSGGGGANVLTF
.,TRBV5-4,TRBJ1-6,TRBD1,TGTGCCAGCAGCCGGCCGGGACAGGGGGCGAATTCACCCCTCCACTTT,CASSRPGQGANSPLHF
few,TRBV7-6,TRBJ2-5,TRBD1,TGTGCCAGCAGCCTCGGACAGGGGAAAGAGACCCAGTACTTC,CASSLGQGKETQYF
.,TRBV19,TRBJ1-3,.,TGTGCCAGTAGTATTATCGGAAACACCATATATTTT,CASSIIGNTIYF
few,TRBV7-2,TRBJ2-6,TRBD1,TGTGCCAGCAGCTTCCGGACAGGGCATAACTCTGGGGCCAACGTCCTGACTTTC,CASSFRTGHNSGANVLTF
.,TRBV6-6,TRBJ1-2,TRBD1,TGTGCCAGCAGTTTCGCCTCATCACAGGGGTATGGCTACACCTTC,CASSFASSQGYGYTF
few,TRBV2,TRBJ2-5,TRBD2,TGTGCCAGCAGTTACCGGACTAGCGGGGAAGAGACCCAGTACTTC,CASSYRTSGEETQYF
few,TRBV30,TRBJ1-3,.,TGTGCCCAAGGGGGATTCGGAAACACCATATATTTT,CAQGGFGNTIYF
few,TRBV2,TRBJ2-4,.,TGTGCCAGCAGCGGTCTTATTGCCCTAGCCAAAAACATTCAGTACTTC,CASSGLIALAKNIQYF
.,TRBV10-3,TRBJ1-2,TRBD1,TGTGCCACAACTGGAGGGACAGGGGGCGGGTATGGCTACACCTTC,CATTGGTGGGYGYTF
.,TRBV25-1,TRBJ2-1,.,TGTGCCAGCAGTGAATCGAGACTCCGGCAGCAGTTCTTC,CASSESRLRQQFF
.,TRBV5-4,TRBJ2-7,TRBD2,TGTGCCAGCAGCCTGACTAGCGGGAGCGCCTACGAGCAGTACTTC,CASSLTSGSAYEQYF
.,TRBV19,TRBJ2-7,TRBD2,TGTGCCAGTAGTATAAGGTCCCTAGCGGGGGCCTACGAGCAGTACTTC,CASSIRSLAGAYEQYF
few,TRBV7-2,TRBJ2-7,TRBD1,TGTGCCAGCAGCTTAGCCCCGGACAGGAACGAGCAGTACTTC,CASSLAPDRNEQYF
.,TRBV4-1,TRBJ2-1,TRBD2,TGCGCCAGCAGCCAAGATCTAGCGGGGATATACAATGAGCAGTTCTTC,CASSQDLAGIYNEQFF
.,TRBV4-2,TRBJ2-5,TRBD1,TGTGCCAGCAGCCAGTCCGGGACAGGGGTCCAAGAGACCCAGTACTTC,CASSQSGTGVQETQYF
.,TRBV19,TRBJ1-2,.,TGTGCCAGTAGAGACAGACTCGGCTATGGCTACACCTTC,CASRDRLGYGYTF
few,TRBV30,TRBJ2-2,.,TGTGCCTGGAGTTTGCAGGCCGGGGAGCTGTTTTTT,CAWSLQAGELFF
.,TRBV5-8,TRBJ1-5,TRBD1,TGTGCCAGCAGCTCCGGACAGGGTAGCGATCAGCCCCAGCATTTT,CASSSGQGSDQPQHF
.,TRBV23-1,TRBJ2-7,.,TGCGCCAGCGGCCCAGGTGGGAGAGGGGAGCAGTACTTC,CASGPGGRGEQYF
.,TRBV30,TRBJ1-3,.,TGTGCCTGGAGAGGACAGTTAAACACCATATATTTT,CAWRGQLNTIYF
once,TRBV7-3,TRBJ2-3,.,TGTGCCAGCAGCGACGGGAAGGGAGATACGCAGTATTTT,CASSDGKGDTQYF
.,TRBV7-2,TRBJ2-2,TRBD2,TGTGCCAGCAGCTTGACTAGCGGGAGCTCCGGGGAGCTGTTTTTT,CASSLTSGSSGELFF
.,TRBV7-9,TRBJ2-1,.,TGTGCCAGCAGCTTAATGAGATCCGCTTCCAATGAGCAGTTCTTC,CASSLMRSASNEQFF
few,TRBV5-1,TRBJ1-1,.,TGCGCCAGCAGCTTGGTTAGTGAGCAAGCTTTCTTT,CASSLVSEQAFF
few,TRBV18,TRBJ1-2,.,TGTGCCAGCTCGCCCAAGCAGGATGGCTACACCTTC,CASSPKQDGYTF
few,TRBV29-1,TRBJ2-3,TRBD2,TGCAGCGTTTACCGGACTAGCGGGAGTGGAAGAACAGATACGCAGTATTTT,CSVYRTSGSGRTDTQYF